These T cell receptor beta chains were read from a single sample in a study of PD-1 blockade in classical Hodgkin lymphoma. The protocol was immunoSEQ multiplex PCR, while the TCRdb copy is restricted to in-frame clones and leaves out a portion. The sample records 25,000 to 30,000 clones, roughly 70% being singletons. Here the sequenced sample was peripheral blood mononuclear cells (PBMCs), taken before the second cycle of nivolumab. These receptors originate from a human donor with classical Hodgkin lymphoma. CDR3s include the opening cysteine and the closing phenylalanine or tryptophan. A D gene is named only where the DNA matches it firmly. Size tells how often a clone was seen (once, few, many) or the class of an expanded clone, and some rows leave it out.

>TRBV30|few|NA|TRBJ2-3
TGTGCCTGGAGTCTCCCTCAGCCCCGCACAGATACGCAGTATTTT
CAWSLPQPRTDTQYF
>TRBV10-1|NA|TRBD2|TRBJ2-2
TGCGCCAGCAGTGAGTCCCTTCGAAGGATAGCGGGAGATCTAGACACCGGGGAGCTGTTTTTT
CASSESLRRIAGDLDTGELFF
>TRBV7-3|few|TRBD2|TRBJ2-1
TGTGCCAGCAGCCTGACTAGCGGGAGTGTGTATGAGCAGTTCTTC
CASSLTSGSVYEQFF
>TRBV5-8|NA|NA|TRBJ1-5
TGTGCCAGCCGCGACTTAGAAGGTGGAGGCAATCAGCCCCAGCATTTT
CASRDLEGGGNQPQHF
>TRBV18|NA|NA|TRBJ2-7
TGTGCCAGCTCACCCGCTATTGAGGGCCACGAGCAGTACTTC
CASSPAIEGHEQYF
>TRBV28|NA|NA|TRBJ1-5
TGTGCCAGCAGTTTAGCCCAGGGGATGCATCAGCCCCAGCATTTT
CASSLAQGMHQPQHF
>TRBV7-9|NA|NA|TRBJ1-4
TGTGCCAGCAACTTAGTGGTGAGGCGAACTAATGAAAAACTGTTTTTT
CASNLVVRRTNEKLFF
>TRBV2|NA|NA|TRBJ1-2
TGTGCCAGCAGATGGGACACAAATAACTATGGCTACACCTTC
CASRWDTNNYGYTF
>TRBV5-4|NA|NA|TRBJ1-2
TGTGCCAGCAGCTTGACAGGGCCTAACTATGGCTACACCTTC
CASSLTGPNYGYTF
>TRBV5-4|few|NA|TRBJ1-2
TGTGCCAGCAGCTGGGCGGGACGACTGGCTACGCAATTC
CASSWAGRLATQF
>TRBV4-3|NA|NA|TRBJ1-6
TGCGCCAGCAGCCACTCAGGGAGCTCCTATAATTCACCCCTCCACTTT
CASSHSGSSYNSPLHF
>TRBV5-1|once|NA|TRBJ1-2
TGCGCCAGCAGTCAGGGACTGGGTGGCTACACCTTC
CASSQGLGGYTF
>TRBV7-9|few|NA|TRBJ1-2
TGTGCCAGCAGCTTAGGAGAGGTAGTTGGTAACTATGGCTACACCTTC
CASSLGEVVGNYGYTF
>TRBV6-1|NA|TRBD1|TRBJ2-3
TGTGCCAGCAGACAGGGGGCGGATACGCAGTATTTT
CASRQGADTQYF
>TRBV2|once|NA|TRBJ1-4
TGTGCCAGCACTGGGCCTACTAATGAAAAACTGTTTTTT
CASTGPTNEKLFF
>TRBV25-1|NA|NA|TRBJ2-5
TGTGCCAGCGCAGCTGGGCAGGGGCTACAAGAGACCCAGTACTTC
CASAAGQGLQETQYF
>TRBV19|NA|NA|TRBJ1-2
TGTGCCAGTAGCCGGCCGGGAATTAACTATGGCTACACCTTC
CASSRPGINYGYTF